This TCR beta chain is drawn from a study of T cells in Graves' hyperthyroidism and ophthalmopathy. General study findings and limits: Ophthalmopathy was distinguished from stable hyperthyroidism by 13 V-J signatures. Blood also contained most expanded thyroid clonotypes above 0.001.

Uncontrolled infection, other autoimmune disease, pregnancy or lactation barred patients from enrollment. This clonotype was recorded many times. Its antigen is unknown. It was RNA transcripts that yielded the amplified TCR beta CDR3 regions. The TCR CDR3 first-round RT-PCR relied on the HTBI primer set. TCRdb reprocessed the multiplex PCR reads via MiXCR and lists one record per CDR3 protein. Among more than 300,000 distinct CDR3 sequences listed, 15% to 20% were seen once. This CDR3 has 13 amino acids. Trimming left V 1 base short and J 6 bases short, with 10 bases between. In germline, CDR1 is SGHAT, CDR2 FQNNGV.

The rearrangement joins TRBV11-2 to TRBJ2-7; D might be TRBD1 (5 bases). The clonotype comes from a man aged 18 to 35 with Graves' ophthalmopathy. The sample was blood. CDR3 sequence (DNA): TGTGCCAGCAGCTTAGGCAGGGCTCGCGAGCAGTACTTC. It codes for CASSLGRAREQYF.